These 16 T cell receptor beta chains were sequenced from one sample in a study of T-cell memory formation after mild COVID-19. TCRdb fed the 5' RACE reads into MiXCR, producing one record per CDR3 protein. The sample has about 210,000 distinct CDR3 sequences, roughly a tenth seen once. The specimen sequenced was PBMCs or a T cell subset sorted from them (not recorded which). These receptor sequences come from a man younger than 35 who had mild COVID-19 (a few samples of this study predate the infection). Cell type and time point are not known.

There are many counts of this clonotype. The chain couples TRBV7-9 to TRBJ2-5, with D possibly matching TRBD2 (5 bases). V was pared by 10 bases and J by 9 bases, with 15 bases between. Germline V gene data show CDR1 as SEHNR and CDR2 as FQNEAQ (reference sequence). The CDR3 runs to 11 residues. The CDR3 DNA sequence: TGTGCCACGCCAAGAGGGATGTCCCAGTACTTC. It yields the protein CATPRGMSQYF. Full variable domain (remainder filled in from reference TRBV7-9 and TRBJ2-5): DTGVSQNPRHKITKRGQNVTFRCDPISEHNRLYWYRQTLGQGPEFLTYFQNEAQLEKSRLLSDRFSAERPKGSFSTLEIQRTEQGDSAMYLCATPRGMSQYFGPGTRLLVL.

This clonotype has only a few counts. The chain employs TRBV4-3 and TRBJ2-2; the D gene is possibly TRBD2 (6 bases). Trimming removed 3 bases from V and 2 bases from J, with 10 bases in between. The CDR3 contains 15 residues. In germline, CDR1 is LGHNA, CDR2 YSLEER. The CDR3, as DNA: TGCGCCAGCAGCCAGAGGAGGGAAAACACCGGGGAGCTGTTTTTT. It codes for CASSQRRENTGELFF.

This clonotype was found many times. The rearrangement uses TRBV24-1 and TRBJ2-3; D not certain. Trimming took off 4 bases at V and 6 bases at J, with 4 bases between the two ends. The CDR3 has 11 amino acids. Germline CDR1 is KGHDR and CDR2 is SFDVKD. The CDR3 DNA sequence: TGTGCCACCAGTGAACGGGATACGCAGTATTTT. This codes for CATSERDTQYF.

V gene TRBV6-1 combines with J gene TRBJ2-6; D is possibly TRBD2 (5 bases). The V gene's germline CDR1 is MNHNS and CDR2 SASEGT. The CDR3 length is 14 residues. Trimming shortened V by 5 bases and J by 3 bases, and 8 bases separated the two germline ends. This CDR3 reads CASSPGDGANVLTF. CDR3 nucleotides: TGTGCCAGCAGTCCCGGGGATGGGGCCAACGTCCTGACTTTC.

Ten or more counts support this clonotype. The chain employs TRBV29-1 and TRBJ2-5; D possibly corresponds to TRBD2 (5 bases). The germline V gene has CDR1 SQVTM and CDR2 ANQGSEA. The CDR3 sequence is 13 residues long. Trimming took 4 bases from V and 5 from J, leaving 14 bases between them. The CDR3 region has the DNA TGCAGCGTTGTTGGAGGATCCGAGGAGACCCAGTACTTC. This translates into CSVVGGSEETQYF.

This clonotype was seen a handful of times. The chain recombines TRBV5-1 with TRBJ2-6; D tentatively reads TRBD1 or TRBD2 (5 bases each). The CDR3 totals 17 residues. Germline V gives CDR1 SGHRS, CDR2 YFSETQ. The germline V and J ends were trimmed by 0 bases and 1 base, with 11 bases remaining between them. The CDR3 is CASSLAGTASGANVLTF. The DNA of the CDR3 is TGCGCCAGCAGCTTGGCCGGGACGGCATCTGGGGCCAACGTCCTGACTTTC. Full variable domain (remainder filled in from reference TRBV5-1 and TRBJ2-6): KAGVTQTPRYLIKTRGQQVTLSCSPISGHRSVSWYQQTPGQGLQFLFEYFSETQRNKGNFPGRFSGRQFSNSRSEMNVSTLELGDSALYLCASSLAGTASGANVLTFGAGSRLTVL.

The chain carries TRBV6-4 and TRBJ1-2; the D gene is possibly TRBD1 (5 bases). The germline CDR1 and CDR2 sequences are MRHNA and SNTAGT. This CDR3 has 14 amino acids. V shed 6 bases and J shed 0 bases, with 11 bases lying between them. CDR3 bases: TGTGCCAGCAGCCGCGGGGCCCCTAACTATGGCTACACCTTC. This gives the protein CASSRGAPNYGYTF.

This chain joins TRBV21-1 and TRBJ1-6; the table's D gene call, TRBD1, was not cross checked with the DNA. TRBV21-1 is a known pseudogene. The CDR3 is 18 amino acids. The CDR3 region is CASSNDRGRSSYNSPLHF. In DNA, the CDR3 is TGTGCCAGCAGCAACGACAGGGGCCGAAGCTCCTATAATTCACCCCTCCACTTT.

The chain couples TRBV12-3 or TRBV12-4 to TRBJ2-3; the D is unclear. The CDR3 spans 18 residues. V was cut by 6 bases and J by 0 bases, with 22 bases left in between. DNA for the CDR3: TGTGCCAGCAGCTCGTCGGTTTGGGCAGCCCCTAGCACAGATACGCAGTATTTT. It codes for CASSSSVWAAPSTDTQYF.

This clonotype was observed a few times. This chain links TRBV7-2 with TRBJ2-1; possibly TRBD2 for D (5 bases). Deletions cut 4 bases from V and 1 base from J, with 14 bases between. Germline CDR1 SGHTA, CDR2 FQGNSA. The CDR3 is 16 residues long. Here the CDR3 reads CASSSRFSGSYNEQFF. The CDR3 nucleotides are TGTGCCAGCAGCTCACGTTTTTCGGGATCCTACAATGAGCAGTTCTTC.

This clonotype was recorded at least ten times. This chain joins TRBV5-1 and TRBJ2-7, with D possibly matching TRBD1 (6 bases). Germline V lookup: CDR1 SGHRS, CDR2 YFSETQ. This CDR3 region has 14 residues. Trimming removed 2 bases at V and 2 bases at J, with 11 bases between. For the CDR3, the DNA is TGCGCCAGCAGCTTCTCGACAGGAACCTACGAGCAGTACTTC. It yields the protein CASSFSTGTYEQYF.

CDR3 DNA: TGTGCCAGCAGTTTGGACCAGAATCAGCCCCAGCATTTT. Translating gives CASSLDQNQPQHF. The chain combines TRBV28 with TRBJ1-5; no clear D. V was cut by 3 bases and J by 4 bases, with 7 bases left in between. Per germline, CDR1 MDHEN and CDR2 SYDVKM. The CDR3 totals 13 residues.

The V gene is TRBV7-9, the J gene TRBJ2-3; TRBD1 matches at 7 bases. The CDR3 runs 16 residues. The germline V gene encodes CDR1 SEHNR and CDR2 FQNEAQ (reference sequence). V dropped 5 bases and J dropped 4; count of bases not matched to a gene: 12. The CDR3 sequence: CASSRDGWGQPDTQYF. CDR3 bases: TGTGCCAGCAGCCGAGATGGTTGGGGACAGCCAGATACGCAGTATTTT. Variable domain in full (rest from reference TRBV7-9 and TRBJ2-3): DTGVSQNPRHKITKRGQNVTFRCDPISEHNRLYWYRQTLGQGPEFLTYFQNEAQLEKSRLLSDRFSAERPKGSFSTLEIQRTEQGDSAMYLCASSRDGWGQPDTQYFGPGTRLTVL.

The rearrangement joins TRBV11-2 to TRBJ1-5; D is unresolved. Germline CDR1 and CDR2: SGHAT and FQNNGV. The CDR3 runs to 13 residues. Trimming left V 4 bases short and J 7 bases short, with 11 bases between. The CDR3 bases are TGTGCCAGCAGCTGGACGGAAGAACAGCCCCAGCATTTT. Its protein product is CASSWTEEQPQHF.

The J gene is TRBJ1-5, the V gene TRBV10-3, with 7 bases aligning to TRBD1. This CDR3 has 15 amino acids. Germline V gene sequence: CDR1 ENHRY, CDR2 SYGVKD. The J segment lost 4 bases and the V segment lost 6 bases, leaving 9 bases of the junction unmatched. The CDR3 is CAISPRAGQNQPQHF. CDR3 in DNA: TGTGCCATCAGCCCAAGGGCGGGACAGAATCAGCCCCAGCATTTT.

The chain has TRBV20-1 and TRBJ1-6; unclear D gene. The germline V gene has CDR1 DFQATT and CDR2 SNEGSKA (reference sequence). V gave up 0 bases and J gave up 5 bases, with 8 bases separating them. This CDR3 comprises 14 residues. The CDR3 loop reads CSARDRRNNSPLHF. CDR3 coding DNA: TGCAGTGCTAGAGATCGCAGGAATAATTCACCCCTCCACTTT.